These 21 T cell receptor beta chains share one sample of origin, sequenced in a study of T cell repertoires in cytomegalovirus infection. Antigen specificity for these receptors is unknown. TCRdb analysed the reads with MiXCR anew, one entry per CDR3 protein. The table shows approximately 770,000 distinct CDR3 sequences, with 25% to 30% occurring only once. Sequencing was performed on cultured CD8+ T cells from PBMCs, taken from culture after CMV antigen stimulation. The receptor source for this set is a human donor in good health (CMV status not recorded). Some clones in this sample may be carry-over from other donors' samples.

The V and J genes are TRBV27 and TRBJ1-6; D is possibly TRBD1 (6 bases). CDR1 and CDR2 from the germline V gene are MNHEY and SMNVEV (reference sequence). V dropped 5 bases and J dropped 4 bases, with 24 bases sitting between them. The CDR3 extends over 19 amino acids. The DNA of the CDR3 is TGTGCCAGCAGTGCCGACGGGACATTGGGTACTTTGTATAATTCACCCCTCCACTTT. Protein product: CASSADGTLGTLYNSPLHF.

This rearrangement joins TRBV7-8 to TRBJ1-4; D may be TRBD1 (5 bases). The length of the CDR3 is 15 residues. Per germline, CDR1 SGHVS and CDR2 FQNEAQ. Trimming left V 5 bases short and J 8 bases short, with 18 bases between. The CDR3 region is CASSPGAGEREKLFF. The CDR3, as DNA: TGTGCCAGCAGCCCTGGGGCCGGGGAACGGGAAAAACTGTTTTTT. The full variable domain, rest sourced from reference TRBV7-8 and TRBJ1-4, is GAGVSQSPRYKVAKRGQDVALRCDPISGHVSLFWYQQALGQGPEFLTYFQNEAQLDKSGLPSDRFFAERPEGSVSTLKIQRTQQEDSAVYLCASSPGAGEREKLFFGSGTQLSVL.

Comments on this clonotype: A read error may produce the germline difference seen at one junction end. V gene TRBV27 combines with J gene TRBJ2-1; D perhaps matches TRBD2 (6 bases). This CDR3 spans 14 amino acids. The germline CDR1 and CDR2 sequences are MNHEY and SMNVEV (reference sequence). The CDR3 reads CASSLGGDFNEQCF. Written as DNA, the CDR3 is TGTGCCAGCAGTTTAGGCGGGGATTTCAATGAGCAGTGCTTC.

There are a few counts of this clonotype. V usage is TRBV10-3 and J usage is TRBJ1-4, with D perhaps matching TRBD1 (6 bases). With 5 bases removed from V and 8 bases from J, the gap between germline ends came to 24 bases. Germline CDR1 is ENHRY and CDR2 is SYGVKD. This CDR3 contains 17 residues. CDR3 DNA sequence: TGTGCCATCAGTTCTTCGGTGGAGACGGCAGGGGAAGAAAAACTGTTTTTT. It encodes CAISSSVETAGEEKLFF.

This CDR3 reads CASSLTVRGPTEAFF. The CDR3 DNA reads as TGTGCCAGCAGCTTAACGGTGAGAGGACCGACTGAAGCTTTCTTT. The rearrangement links TRBV7-3 to TRBJ1-1, with D hard to call. The V end lost 0 bases, the J end lost 5 bases, and 13 bases lay between the germline ends. The CDR3 totals 15 residues. Per the germline V gene, CDR1 is SGHTA and CDR2 is FQGTGA.

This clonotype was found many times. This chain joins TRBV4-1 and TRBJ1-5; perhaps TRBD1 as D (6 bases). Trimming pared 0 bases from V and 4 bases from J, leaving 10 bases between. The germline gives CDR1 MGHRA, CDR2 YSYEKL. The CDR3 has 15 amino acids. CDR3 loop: CASSQDWGPNQPQHF. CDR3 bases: TGCGCCAGCAGCCAAGATTGGGGGCCAAATCAGCCCCAGCATTTT.

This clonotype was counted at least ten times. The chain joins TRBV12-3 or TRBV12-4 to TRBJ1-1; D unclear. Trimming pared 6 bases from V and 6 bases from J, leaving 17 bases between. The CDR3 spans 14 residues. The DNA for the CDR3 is TGTGCCAGCAGACCCCCTGGAGGAGGGCCTGAAGCTTTCTTT. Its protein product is CASRPPGGGPEAFF.

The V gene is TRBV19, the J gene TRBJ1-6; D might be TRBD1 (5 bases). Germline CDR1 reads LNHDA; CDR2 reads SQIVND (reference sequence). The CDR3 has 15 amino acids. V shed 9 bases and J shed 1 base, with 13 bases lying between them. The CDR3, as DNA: TGTGCCAGCGACCTTGGGGGGTCCTATAATTCACCCCTCCACTTT. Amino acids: CASDLGGSYNSPLHF.

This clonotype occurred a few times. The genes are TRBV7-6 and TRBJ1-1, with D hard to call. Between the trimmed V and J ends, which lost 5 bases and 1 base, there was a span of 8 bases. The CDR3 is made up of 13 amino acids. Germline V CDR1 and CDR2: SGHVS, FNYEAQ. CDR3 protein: CASSPNRNTEAFF. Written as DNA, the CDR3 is TGTGCCAGCAGCCCGAACCGGAACACTGAAGCTTTCTTT.

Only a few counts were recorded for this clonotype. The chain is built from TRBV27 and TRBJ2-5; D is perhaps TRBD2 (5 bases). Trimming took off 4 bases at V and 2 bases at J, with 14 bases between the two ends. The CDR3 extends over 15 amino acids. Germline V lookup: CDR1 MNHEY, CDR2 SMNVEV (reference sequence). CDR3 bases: TGTGCCAGCAGTTCCAAGGACGGACTGCAAGAGACCCAGTACTTC. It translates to CASSSKDGLQETQYF.

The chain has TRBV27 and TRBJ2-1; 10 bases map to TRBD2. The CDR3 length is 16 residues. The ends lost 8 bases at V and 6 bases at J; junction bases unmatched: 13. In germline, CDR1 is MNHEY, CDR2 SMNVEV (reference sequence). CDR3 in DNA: TGTGCCAGCGATTATTTAAGCGGGGGGGCGGGCAATGAGCAGTTCTTC. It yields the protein CASDYLSGGAGNEQFF.

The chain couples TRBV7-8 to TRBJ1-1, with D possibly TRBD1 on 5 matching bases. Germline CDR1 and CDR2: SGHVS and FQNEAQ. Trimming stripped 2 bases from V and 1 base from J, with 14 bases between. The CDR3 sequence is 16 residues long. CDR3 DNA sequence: TGTGCCAGCAGCTTATTACAACGGCAGGGGAACACTGAAGCTTTCTTT. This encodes CASSLLQRQGNTEAFF.

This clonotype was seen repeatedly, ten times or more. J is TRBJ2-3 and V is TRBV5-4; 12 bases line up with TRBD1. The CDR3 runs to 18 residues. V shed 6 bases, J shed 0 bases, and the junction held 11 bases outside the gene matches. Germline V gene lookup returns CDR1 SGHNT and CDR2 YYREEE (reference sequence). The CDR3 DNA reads TGTGCCAGCAATCTAGGGACAGGGGGCCAACATAGCACAGATACGCAGTATTTT. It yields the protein CASNLGTGGQHSTDTQYF.

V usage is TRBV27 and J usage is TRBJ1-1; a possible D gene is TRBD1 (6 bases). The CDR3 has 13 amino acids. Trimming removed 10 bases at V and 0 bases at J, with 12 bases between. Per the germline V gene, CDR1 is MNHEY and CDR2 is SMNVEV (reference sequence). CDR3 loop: CATGVWMNTEAFF. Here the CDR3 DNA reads TGTGCCACAGGGGTGTGGATGAACACTGAAGCTTTCTTT.

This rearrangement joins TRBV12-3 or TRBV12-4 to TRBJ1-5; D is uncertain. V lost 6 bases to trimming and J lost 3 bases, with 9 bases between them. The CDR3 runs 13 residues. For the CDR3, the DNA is TGTGCCAGCAGCCCCGATTACAATCAGCCCCAGCATTTT. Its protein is CASSPDYNQPQHF.

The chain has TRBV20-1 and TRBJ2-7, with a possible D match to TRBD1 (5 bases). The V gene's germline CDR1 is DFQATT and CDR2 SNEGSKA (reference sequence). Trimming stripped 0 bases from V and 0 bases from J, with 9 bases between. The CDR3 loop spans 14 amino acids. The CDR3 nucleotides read TGCAGTGCTAGAGACAGGGAAGGCTCCTACGAGCAGTACGTC. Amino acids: CSARDREGSYEQYV.

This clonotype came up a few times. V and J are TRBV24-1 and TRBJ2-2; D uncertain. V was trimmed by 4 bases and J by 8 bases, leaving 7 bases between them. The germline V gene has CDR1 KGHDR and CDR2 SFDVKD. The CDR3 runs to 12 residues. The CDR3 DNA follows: TGTGCCACCAGTGACTACTTAGGGGAGCTGTTTTTT. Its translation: CATSDYLGELFF.

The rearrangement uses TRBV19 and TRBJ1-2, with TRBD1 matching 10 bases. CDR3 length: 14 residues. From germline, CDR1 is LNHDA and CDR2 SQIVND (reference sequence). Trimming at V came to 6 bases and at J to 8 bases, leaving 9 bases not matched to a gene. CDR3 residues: CASSPGTGVLGYTF. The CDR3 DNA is TGTGCCAGTAGCCCCGGGACAGGGGTCCTCGGCTACACCTTC.

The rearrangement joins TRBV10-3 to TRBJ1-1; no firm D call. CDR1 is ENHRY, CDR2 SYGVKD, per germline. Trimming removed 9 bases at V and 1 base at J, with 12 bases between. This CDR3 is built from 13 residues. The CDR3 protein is CAMQALGNTEAFF. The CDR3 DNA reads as TGTGCCATGCAGGCCCTCGGGAACACTGAAGCTTTCTTT.

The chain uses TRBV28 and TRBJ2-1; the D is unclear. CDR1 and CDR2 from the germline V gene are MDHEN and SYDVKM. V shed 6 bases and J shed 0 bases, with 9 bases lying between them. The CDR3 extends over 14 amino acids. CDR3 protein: CASSGVTSYNEQFF. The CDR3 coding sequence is TGTGCCAGCAGCGGTGTTACCTCCTACAATGAGCAGTTCTTC. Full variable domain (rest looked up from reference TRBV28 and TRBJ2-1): DVKVTQSSRYLVKRTGEKVFLECVQDMDHENMFWYRQDPGLGLRLIYFSYDVKMKEKGDIPEGYSVSREKKERFSLILESASTNQTSMYLCASSGVTSYNEQFFGPGTRLTVL.

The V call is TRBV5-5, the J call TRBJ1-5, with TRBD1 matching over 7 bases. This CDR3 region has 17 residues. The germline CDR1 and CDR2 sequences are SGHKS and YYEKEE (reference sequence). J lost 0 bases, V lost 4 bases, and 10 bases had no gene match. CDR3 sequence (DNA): TGTGCCAGCAGCCAGACAGGGTGGGATTATAGCAATCAGCCCCAGCATTTT. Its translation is CASSQTGWDYSNQPQHF.